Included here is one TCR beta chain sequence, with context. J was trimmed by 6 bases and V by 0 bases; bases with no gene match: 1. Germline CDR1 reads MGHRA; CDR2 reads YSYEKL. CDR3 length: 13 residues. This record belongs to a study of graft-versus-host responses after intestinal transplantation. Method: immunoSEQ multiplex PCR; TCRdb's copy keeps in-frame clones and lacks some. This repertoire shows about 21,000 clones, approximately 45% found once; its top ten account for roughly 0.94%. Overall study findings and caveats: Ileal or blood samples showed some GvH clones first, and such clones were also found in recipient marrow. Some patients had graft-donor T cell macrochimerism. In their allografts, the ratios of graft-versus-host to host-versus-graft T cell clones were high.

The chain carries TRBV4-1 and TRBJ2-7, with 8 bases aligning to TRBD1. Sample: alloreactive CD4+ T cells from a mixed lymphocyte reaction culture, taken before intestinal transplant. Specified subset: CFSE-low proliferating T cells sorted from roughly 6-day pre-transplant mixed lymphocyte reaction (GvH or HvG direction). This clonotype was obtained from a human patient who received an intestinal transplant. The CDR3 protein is CASSQDRGREQYF. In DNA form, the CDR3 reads TGCGCCAGCAGCCAAGACAGGGGGCGCGAGCAGTACTTC.